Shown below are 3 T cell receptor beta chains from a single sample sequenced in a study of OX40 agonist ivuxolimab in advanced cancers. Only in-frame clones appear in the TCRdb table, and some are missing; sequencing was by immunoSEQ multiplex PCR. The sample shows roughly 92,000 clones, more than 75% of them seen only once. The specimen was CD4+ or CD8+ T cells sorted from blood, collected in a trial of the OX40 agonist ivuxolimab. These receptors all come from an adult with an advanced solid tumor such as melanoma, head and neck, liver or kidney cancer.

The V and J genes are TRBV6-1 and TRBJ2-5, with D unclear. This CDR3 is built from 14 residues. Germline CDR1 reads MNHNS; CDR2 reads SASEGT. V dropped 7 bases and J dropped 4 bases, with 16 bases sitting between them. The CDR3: CASTDPGPGETQYF. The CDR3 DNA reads TGTGCCAGCACCGACCCGGGCCCGGGAGAGACCCAGTACTTC.

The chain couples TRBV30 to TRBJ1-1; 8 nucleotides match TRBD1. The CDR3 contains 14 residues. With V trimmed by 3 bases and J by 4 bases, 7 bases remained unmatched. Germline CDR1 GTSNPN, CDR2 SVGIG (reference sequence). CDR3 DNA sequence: TGTGCCTGGAGAAAGACAGGGGAGGGCACTGAAGCTTTCTTT. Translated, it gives CAWRKTGEGTEAFF.

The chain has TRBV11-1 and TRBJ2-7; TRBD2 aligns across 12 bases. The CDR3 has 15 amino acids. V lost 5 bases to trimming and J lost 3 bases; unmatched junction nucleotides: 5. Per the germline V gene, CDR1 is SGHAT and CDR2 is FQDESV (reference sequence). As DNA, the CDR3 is TGTGCCAGCAGCCCGGGACTAGCGGGTTTCTACGAGCAGTACTTC. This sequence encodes CASSPGLAGFYEQYF.